This T cell receptor beta chain comes out of a study of T cells in Graves' hyperthyroidism and ophthalmopathy. More than 9.5 ml fresh peripheral blood yielded the PBMCs. General study results and limits: The model anticipated ophthalmopathy a median approximately six months pre-onset.

It was RNA transcripts that yielded the amplified TCR beta CDR3 regions. HTBI primers drove first-round RT-PCR of the TCR CDR3. TCRdb re-derived calls from the multiplex PCR reads in MiXCR, one entry per CDR3 protein. The profile shows roughly 500,000 distinct CDR3 sequences, approximately 13% of them singletons. Germline V CDR1 and CDR2: LGHDT, YNNKEL (reference sequence). The junction had 4 bases not matched to a gene; V was cut back by 6 bases and J by 4 bases. The CDR3 is 13 residues long. A note on this clonotype: Its antigen is not identified.

Material: blood. The sequence was collected from a woman aged 25 to 39 with Graves' hyperthyroidism that later progressed to Graves' ophthalmopathy. This rearrangement joins TRBV3-1 to TRBJ2-5, with 8 bases matching TRBD1. The DNA of the CDR3 is TGTGCCAGCAGGAAGACAGGGGCAGAGACCCAGTACTTC. The encoded protein is CASRKTGAETQYF.